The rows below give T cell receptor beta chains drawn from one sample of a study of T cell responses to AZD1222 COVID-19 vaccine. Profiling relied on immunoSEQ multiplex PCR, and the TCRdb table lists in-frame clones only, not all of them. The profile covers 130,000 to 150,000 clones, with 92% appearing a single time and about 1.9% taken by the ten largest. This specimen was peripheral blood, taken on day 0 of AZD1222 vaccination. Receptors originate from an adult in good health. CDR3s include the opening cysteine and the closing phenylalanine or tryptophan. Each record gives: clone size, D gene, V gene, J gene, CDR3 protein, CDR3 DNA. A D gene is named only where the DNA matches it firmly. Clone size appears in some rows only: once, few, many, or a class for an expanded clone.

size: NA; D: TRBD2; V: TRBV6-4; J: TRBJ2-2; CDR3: CASSDSSGEVTGELFF; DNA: TGTGCCAGCAGTGACTCTAGCGGGGAGGTCACCGGGGAGCTGTTTTTT
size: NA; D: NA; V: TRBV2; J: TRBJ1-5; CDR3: CASRMIRGGNQPQHF; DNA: TGTGCCAGCAGGATGATTCGGGGCGGGAATCAGCCCCAGCATTTT
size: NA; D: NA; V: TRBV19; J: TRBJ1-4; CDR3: CASSMQISTNEKLFF; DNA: TGTGCCAGTAGTATGCAGATCTCAACTAATGAAAAACTGTTTTTT
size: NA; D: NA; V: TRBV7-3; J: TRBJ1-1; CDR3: CASSIQGFAEAFF; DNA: TGTGCCAGCAGCATCCAGGGGTTCGCTGAAGCTTTCTTT
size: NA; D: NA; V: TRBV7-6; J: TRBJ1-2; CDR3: CASSFDRGNYGYTF; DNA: TGTGCCAGCAGCTTTGATAGAGGGAACTATGGCTACACCTTC
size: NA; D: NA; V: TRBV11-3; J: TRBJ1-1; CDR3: CASSLAGGTEAFF; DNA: TGTGCCAGCAGCTTGGCAGGTGGCACTGAAGCTTTCTTT
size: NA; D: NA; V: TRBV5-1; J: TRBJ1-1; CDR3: CASSWGDSVQAFF; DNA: TGCGCCAGCAGCTGGGGGGACTCGGTTCAAGCTTTCTTT
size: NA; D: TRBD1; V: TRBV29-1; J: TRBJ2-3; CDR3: CSSRRDRGTDTQYF; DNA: TGCAGCTCCCGCCGGGACAGAGGCACAGATACGCAGTATTTT
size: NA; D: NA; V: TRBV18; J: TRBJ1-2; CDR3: CASIPGVNYGYTF; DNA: TGTGCCAGCATACCGGGTGTGAACTATGGCTACACCTTC
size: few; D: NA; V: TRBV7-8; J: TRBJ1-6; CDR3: CASTPDRPDYNSPLHF; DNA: TGTGCCAGCACACCCGACAGGCCTGACTATAATTCACCCCTCCACTTT
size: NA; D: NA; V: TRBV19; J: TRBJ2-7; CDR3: CASDGGYEQYF; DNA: TGTGCCAGTGACGGGGGCTACGAGCAGTACTTC
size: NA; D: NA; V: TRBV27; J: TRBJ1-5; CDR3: CASSFGPWRPQHF; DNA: TGTGCCAGCAGTTTTGGCCCTTGGCGGCCCCAGCATTTT
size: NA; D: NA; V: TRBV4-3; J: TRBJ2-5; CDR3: CASSQGQGETQYF; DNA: TGCGCCAGCAGCCAAGGTCAGGGTGAGACCCAGTACTTC
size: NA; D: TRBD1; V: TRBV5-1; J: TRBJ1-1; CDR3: CASSPGQGALMNTEAFF; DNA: TGCGCCAGCAGCCCGGGACAGGGGGCATTGATGAACACTGAAGCTTTCTTT
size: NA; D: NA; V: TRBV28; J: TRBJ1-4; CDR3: CASSLRQNEKLFF; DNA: TGTGCCAGCAGTTTACGACAGAATGAAAAACTGTTTTTT
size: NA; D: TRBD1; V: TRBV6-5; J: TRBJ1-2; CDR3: CASSYMATGGDGYTF; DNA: TGTGCCAGCAGTTACATGGCGACAGGGGGCGATGGCTACACCTTC
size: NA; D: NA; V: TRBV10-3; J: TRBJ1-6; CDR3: CAISEAGRDSPLHF; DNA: TGTGCCATCAGTGAGGCGGGCCGGGATTCACCCCTCCACTTT
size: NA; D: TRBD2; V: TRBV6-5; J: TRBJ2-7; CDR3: CASSTPGLGGYEQYF; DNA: TGTGCCAGCAGTACTCCCGGACTAGGAGGCTACGAGCAGTACTTC
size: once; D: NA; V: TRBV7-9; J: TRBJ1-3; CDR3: CASSLEGNTIYF; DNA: TGTGCCAGCAGCTTAGAGGGAAACACCATATATTTT
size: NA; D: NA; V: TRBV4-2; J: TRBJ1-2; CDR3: CASSQPGAPSGEGYTF; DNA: TGTGCCAGCAGCCAGCCCGGGGCTCCCTCGGGCGAAGGCTACACCTTC
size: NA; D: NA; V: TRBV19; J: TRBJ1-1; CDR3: CASTARTEAFF; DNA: TGTGCCAGTACCGCACGGACTGAAGCTTTCTTT
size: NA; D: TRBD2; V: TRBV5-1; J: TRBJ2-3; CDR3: CASSPGTSGGADTQYF; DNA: TGCGCCAGCAGCCCCGGGACTAGCGGGGGGGCAGATACGCAGTATTTT
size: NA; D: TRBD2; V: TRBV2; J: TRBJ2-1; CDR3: CASVTSGDNEQFF; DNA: TGTGCCAGCGTCACTAGCGGGGACAATGAGCAGTTCTTC
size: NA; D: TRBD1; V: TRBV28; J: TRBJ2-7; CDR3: CASSSYSTGDEQYF; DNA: TGTGCCAGCAGTTCCTACTCGACAGGGGACGAGCAGTACTTC
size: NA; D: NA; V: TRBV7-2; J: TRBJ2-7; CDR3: CASSPQGTASYEQYF; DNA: TGTGCCAGCAGCCCGCAAGGGACTGCGTCCTACGAGCAGTACTTC
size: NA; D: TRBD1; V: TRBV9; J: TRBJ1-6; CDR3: CASSVGGTGGGGDSPLHF; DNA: TGTGCCAGCAGCGTAGGCGGGACAGGGGGTGGTGGGGACTCACCCCTCCACTTT
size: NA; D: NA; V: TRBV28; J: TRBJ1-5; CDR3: CASHPLGRNQPQHF; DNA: TGTGCCAGCCACCCGTTAGGGCGGAATCAGCCCCAGCATTTT
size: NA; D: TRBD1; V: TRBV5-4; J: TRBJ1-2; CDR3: CAGGDRGVADYGYTF; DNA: TGTGCCGGAGGGGACAGGGGGGTAGCGGACTATGGCTACACCTTC
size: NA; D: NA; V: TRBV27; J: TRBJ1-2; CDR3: CASSLKGPQANYGYTF; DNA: TGTGCCAGCAGTTTAAAAGGGCCGCAAGCTAACTATGGCTACACCTTC
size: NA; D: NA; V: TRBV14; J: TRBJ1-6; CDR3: CAASRQTAGPLHF; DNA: TGTGCCGCGAGTCGGCAGACTGCGGGCCCCCTCCACTTT
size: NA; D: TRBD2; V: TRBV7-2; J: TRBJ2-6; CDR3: CASSRGGFGANVLTF; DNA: TGTGCCAGCAGCCGGGGGGGATTTGGGGCCAACGTCCTGACTTTC
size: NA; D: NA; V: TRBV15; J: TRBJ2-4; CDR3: CAAQTSSSRRGKNIQYF; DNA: TGTGCCGCCCAAACCTCCTCATCCCGCAGGGGAAAAAACATTCAGTACTTC
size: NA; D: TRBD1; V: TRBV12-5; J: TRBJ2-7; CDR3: CASGPTGVRPYEQYF; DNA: TGTGCTAGTGGCCCAACAGGGGTAAGACCCTACGAGCAGTACTTC
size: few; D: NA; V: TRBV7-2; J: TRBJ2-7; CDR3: CASSSLGEQYF; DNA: TGTGCCAGCAGCTCTCTGGGCGAGCAGTACTTC
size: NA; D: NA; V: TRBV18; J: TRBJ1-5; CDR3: CASSKGESNQPQHF; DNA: TGTGCCAGCTCAAAAGGGGAGAGCAATCAGCCCCAGCATTTT
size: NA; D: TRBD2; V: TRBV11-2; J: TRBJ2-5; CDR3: CASSPSSGGALETQYF; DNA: TGTGCCAGCAGCCCCTCTAGCGGGGGGGCCTTGGAGACCCAGTACTTC
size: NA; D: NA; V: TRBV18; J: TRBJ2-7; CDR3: CASSPDSYEQYF; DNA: TGTGCCAGCTCACCCGACAGCTACGAGCAGTACTTC
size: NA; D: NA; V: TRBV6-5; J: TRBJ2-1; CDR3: CASGNRNEQFF; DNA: TGTGCCAGCGGAAATAGGAATGAGCAGTTCTTC
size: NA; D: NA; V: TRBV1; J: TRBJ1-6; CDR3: CTSSQGSLPDLGNSPLHF; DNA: TGCACCAGCAGCCAAGGATCTCTTCCGGATTTGGGTAATTCACCCCTCCACTTT
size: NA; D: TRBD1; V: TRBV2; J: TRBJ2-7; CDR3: CASQPGQGSFYEQYF; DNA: TGTGCCTCCCAACCGGGACAGGGAAGTTTCTACGAGCAGTACTTC
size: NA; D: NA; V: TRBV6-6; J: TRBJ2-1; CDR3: CASSYLYQGEQFF; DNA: TGTGCCAGCAGTTACTTATATCAGGGTGAGCAGTTCTTC
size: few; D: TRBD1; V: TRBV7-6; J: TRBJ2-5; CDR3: CASSPTGDQETQYF; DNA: TGTGCCAGCAGCCCGACAGGGGACCAAGAGACCCAGTACTTC
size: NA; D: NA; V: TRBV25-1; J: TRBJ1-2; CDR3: CASSESPAGYYGYTF; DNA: TGTGCCAGCAGTGAATCCCCCGCAGGGTACTATGGCTACACCTTC
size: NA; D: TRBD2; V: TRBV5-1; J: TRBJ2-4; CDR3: CASSPGGAKNIQYF; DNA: TGCGCCAGCAGCCCGGGGGGAGCCAAAAACATTCAGTACTTC
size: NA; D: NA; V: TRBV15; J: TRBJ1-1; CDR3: CATSRDRDLNTEAFF; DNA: TGTGCCACCAGCAGAGATCGAGACCTGAACACTGAAGCTTTCTTT
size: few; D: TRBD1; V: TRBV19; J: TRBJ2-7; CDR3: CASSETGVTYEQYF; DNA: TGTGCCAGTAGTGAGACAGGGGTAACCTACGAGCAGTACTTC
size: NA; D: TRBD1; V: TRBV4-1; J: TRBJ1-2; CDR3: CASSQDRGQGIANYGYTF; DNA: TGCGCCAGCAGCCAAGATAGAGGACAGGGAATAGCTAACTATGGCTACACCTTC
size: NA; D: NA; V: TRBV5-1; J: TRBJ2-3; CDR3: CASSTGRGRSTDTQYF; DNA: TGCGCCAGCAGCACAGGCAGGGGGAGGAGCACAGATACGCAGTATTTT
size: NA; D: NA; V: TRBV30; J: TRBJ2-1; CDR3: CAWSWRVDNEQFF; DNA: TGTGCCTGGAGTTGGAGGGTGGATAATGAGCAGTTCTTC
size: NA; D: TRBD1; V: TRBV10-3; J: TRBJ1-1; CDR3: CAISGWTGGAGNTEAFF; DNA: TGTGCCATCAGTGGCTGGACAGGGGGCGCCGGGAACACTGAAGCTTTCTTT